This record looks at one TCR beta chain sequence and its context. Its matching antigen is unknown. The data originate from a study of post-analysis software for immune sequencing data. Findings of the study overall: Controls showed lower frequencies than patients for 4 or 5 TRBV segments, and TRBV5-6, TRBV5-1 and TRBV20-1 were among these. Normalized Chao1 diversity was significantly lower in multiple sclerosis patients than in controls.

cDNA libraries for TCR beta contained unique molecular identifiers. Researchers reported a few hundred thousand cDNA molecules coming from around 1 to 9.1 million T cells. Each CDR3 protein gets one entry after TCRdb re-called the PCR reads with MiXCR. The sample lists over 700,000 distinct CDR3 sequences, 25% to 30% occurring once. CDR3 length: 14 amino acids. CDR1 DFQATT and CDR2 SNEGSKA come from the germline V gene (reference sequence). Between the trimmed V and J ends, which lost 7 bases and 6 bases, there was a span of 19 bases. Sequenced input: blood. This rearrangement joins TRBV20-1 to TRBJ2-1, with D perhaps matching TRBD2 (7 bases). The TCR comes from a girl aged 5 to 17 with multiple sclerosis. For the CDR3, the DNA is TGCAGTGGTACCGCGGGGGCCGACTCCAATGAGCAGTTCTTC. It yields the protein CSGTAGADSNEQFF.